Included here is one TCR beta chain sequence, with context. What antigen it recognizes has not been identified. No much larger clone is present one base from it, and per-base qualities are unavailable. The data are from a study of CD8+CD57+ T cells in acquired aplastic anemia listed by TCRdb under 2018. Context from the whole study: On average, sorted CD4+ and CD8+ cells yielded 3.2 ug of extracted DNA, with a range of 0.2 to 27.4 ug. An average of roughly 10 million reads for CD4+ cells and 11.0 million reads for CD8+ cells was obtained from healthy donor samples.

Overall study outcomes, separate from this receptor: CD8+ Simpson's diversity did not differ significantly between patients and healthy controls (P=0.060). Although 25 to 30 CD8+ CDR3 sequences were shared by patients and controls, these sequences appeared highly expressed in patients and within the immunodominant clones of patients.

Genomic DNA served as template for TCR beta VDJ combination and CDR3 sequence profiling. TCR repertoire sequencing was run on an Illumina HiSeq 2000. Turning to the authors' computational methods: Repertoires were assessed using TRBV/TRBJ rearrangement plots, CDR3 size and DJ length profiles, and Simpson's diversity index. Whichever DNA sequence was most abundant in the deep sequencing data was defined as the immunodominant clone. CDR3 amino acid sequences were checked for sharing between subjects and were compared against published repertoires and the VDJdb database. In-frame beta chains were kept once TCRdb had trimmed the public reads at Q25 with fastp and called clones with MiXCR. Each entry is one CDR3 protein sequence, shown with its most common DNA and genes. The V and J calls and clone size are TCRdb's, not the authors'. The sample table holds about 110,000 distinct CDR3 sequences, of which around half were seen once. The ten largest clones add up to under 35% of the sample.

According to the germline V gene (reference sequence), CDR1 reads SGHAT and CDR2 reads FQDESV. The CDR3 starts with the cysteine, ends with the phenylalanine, and has 16 residues. Only the CDR3 DNA is retained, 48 bases long and in frame from the first base. V is pared back by 6 bases and J by 2 bases, with 20 bases lying between the germline termini. In this study, sorted CD4+ and CD8+ T cells from the blood of healthy subjects and of severe aplastic anemia patients had their TCR repertoires deep-sequenced. Ficoll-Paque density gradient centrifugation was used to isolate peripheral blood mononuclear cells. Before DNA was extracted, CD4+ and CD8+ T cells were sorted using either FACS or magnetic beads.

The rearrangement combines TRBV11-1 with TRBJ2-7, with the D gene uncertain. Source material: sorted CD4+, CD8+, or CD8+CD57+ T cells (not recorded which) from PBMCs. The sequence was obtained from a human donor in good health, serving as a control. CDR3 protein: CASSLSPTDRTYEQYF. The sequenced DNA is TGTGCCAGCAGTTTAAGTCCGACCGACCGGACCTACGAGCAGTACTTC.